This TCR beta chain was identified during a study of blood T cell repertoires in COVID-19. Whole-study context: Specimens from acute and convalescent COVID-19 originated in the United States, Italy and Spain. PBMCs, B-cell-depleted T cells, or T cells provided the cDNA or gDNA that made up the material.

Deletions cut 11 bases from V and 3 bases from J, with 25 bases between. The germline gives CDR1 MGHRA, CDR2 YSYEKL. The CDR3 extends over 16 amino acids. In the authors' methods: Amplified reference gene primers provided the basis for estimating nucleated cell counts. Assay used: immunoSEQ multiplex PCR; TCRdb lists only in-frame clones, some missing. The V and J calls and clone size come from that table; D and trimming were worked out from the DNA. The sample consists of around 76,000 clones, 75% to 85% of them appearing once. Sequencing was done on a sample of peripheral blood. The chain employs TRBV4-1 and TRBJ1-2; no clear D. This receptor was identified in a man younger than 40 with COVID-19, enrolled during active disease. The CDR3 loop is CAAGNLVGEVDYGYTF. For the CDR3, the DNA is TGCGCCGCTGGAAACCTCGTCGGGGAGGTGGACTATGGCTACACCTTC.